The 22 T cell receptor beta chains below were found in one sample sequenced in a study of blood T cells in healthy people across ages. The authors ran a second PCR of roughly 6 to 12 cycles using a sample-barcoded 5' primer and a J-beta primer mix. A single record per CDR3 protein comes from TCRdb applying MiXCR to the 5' RACE reads. The table has over 500,000 distinct CDR3 sequences, about 51% seen once. Sequencing used blood. These receptors were obtained from a woman of 80 years or more in good health.

This clonotype was seen repeatedly, ten times or more. This chain connects TRBV11-2 to TRBJ2-5, with TRBD1 matching over 10 bases. This CDR3 has 15 residues. Germline trimming cut 1 base from V and 7 bases from J; bases unmatched to any gene: 6. Germline-derived CDR1 and CDR2 are SGHAT and FQNNGV. The DNA of the CDR3 is TGTGCCAGCAGCTTAGGAGATTGGACAGGGGGGACCCAGTACTTC. Translation: CASSLGDWTGGTQYF.

The chain has TRBV29-1 and TRBJ2-2; 7 bases agree with TRBD1. The CDR3 contains 12 residues. The ends lost 7 bases at V and 6 bases at J; junction bases unmatched: 5. The V gene's germline CDR1 is SQVTM and CDR2 ANQGSEA. This chain's CDR3 is CSGRTGPGELFF. DNA for the CDR3: TGCAGCGGCAGGACAGGTCCCGGGGAGCTGTTTTTT.

This clonotype was detected only a few times. The V and J genes are TRBV19 and TRBJ2-1; D remains ambiguous. With the DNA end fitting TRBJ2-7 better, the J assignment may be wrong. Germline V CDR1 and CDR2: LNHDA, SQIVND (reference sequence). There are 12 residues in the CDR3. DNA for the CDR3: TGTGCCAGTAGTACAGTCCGCAATGAGCAGTACTTC. It encodes CASSTVRNEQYF.

This sequence joins TRBV28 and TRBJ2-7; maybe TRBD2 (7 bases). The V end was cut by 1 base, the J end by 10 bases, with 20 bases between. The CDR3 contains 15 residues. Germline CDR1 and CDR2: MDHEN and SYDVKM. CDR3 loop: CASSLSRGAAVPQYF. The CDR3 nucleotides are TGTGCCAGCAGTTTATCCCGGGGGGCGGCGGTTCCCCAGTACTTC.

This clonotype appeared a few times. This chain connects TRBV27 to TRBJ2-1, with 13 bases identical to TRBD2. The germline V gene has CDR1 MNHEY and CDR2 SMNVEV (reference sequence). Unmatched junction bases numbered 0, after V lost 4 bases and J lost 6 bases. This CDR3 has 14 amino acids. The CDR3 DNA reads as TGTGCCAGCAGTTGGACTAGCGGGAGCAATGAGCAGTTCTTC. Translating it yields CASSWTSGSNEQFF.

On this clonotype itself: This may be a read error: a much more frequent sequence differs by one nucleotide. The chain carries TRBV15 and TRBJ2-5, with a weak D call TRBD1 (6 bases). This CDR3 comprises 13 residues. Looked up from germline, CDR1 is LNHNV and CDR2 is YYDKDF (reference sequence). The CDR3 reads CTTSRGFQETQYF. The CDR3 DNA is TGTACCACCAGCAGGGGTTTTCAAGAGACCCAGTACTTC.

About this clonotype itself: A much larger clone lies a single base off, so this may be a read error. For the CDR3, the DNA is TGTGCCAGCGCACCGGGACTCTACGAGCAGTACTTC. This codes for CASAPGLYEQYF. This chain connects TRBV18 to TRBJ2-4, with D maybe TRBD2 (6 bases). The J call is in doubt because the DNA end fits TRBJ2-7 better. Per the germline V gene, CDR1 is KGHSH and CDR2 is LQKENI. There are 12 residues in the CDR3.

This clonotype has more than one count but fewer than ten. The rearrangement uses TRBV3-1 and TRBJ2-2, with 12 bases that match TRBD1. The trim removed 5 bases at V and 7 bases at J, leaving 5 bases unmatched. The CDR3 is 15 residues long. The V gene's germline CDR1 is LGHDT and CDR2 YNNKEL (reference sequence). The chain's CDR3 is CASSRGQGAVGELFF. CDR3 DNA sequence: TGTGCCAGCAGCAGGGGACAGGGGGCGGTCGGGGAGCTGTTTTTT.

As to this clonotype: Relative to the germline gene, one junction end is altered; a read error may explain this. The chain is built from TRBV14 and TRBJ2-7; D possibly corresponds to TRBD2 (6 bases). The germline gives CDR1 SGHDN, CDR2 FVKESK. The CDR3 consists of 12 residues. Here the CDR3 reads CTSSSGLYEQYF. CDR3 nucleotide sequence: TGTACCAGCAGCTCTGGACTATACGAGCAGTACTTC.

This clonotype occurred many times. This chain links TRBV14 with TRBJ1-6; 8 bases agree with TRBD1. The V and J ends lost 1 base and 8 bases, in that order; junction bases with no gene match: 4. The CDR3 consists of 15 residues. CDR1 and CDR2 from the germline V gene are SGHDN and FVKESK. CDR3 residues: CASSQVTGGHSPLHF. The CDR3 DNA sequence: TGTGCCAGCAGCCAAGTAACAGGGGGGCATTCACCCCTCCACTTT.

J is TRBJ2-3 and V is TRBV27; D call uncertain. V lost 3 bases, J lost 0 bases, and 4 bases lay in between. The CDR3 is 13 residues long. Looked up from germline, CDR1 is MNHEY and CDR2 is SMNVEV (reference sequence). CDR3 region: CASSFKSTDTQYF. The CDR3 coding sequence is TGTGCCAGCAGTTTTAAGAGCACAGATACGCAGTATTTT.

Worth noting for this clonotype: This may be a read error, as it is one base from a much larger clone. CDR3 nucleotides: TGTGCCAGCAGCTCCCTAGCGGAAGAGACCCGGTACTTC. Its protein is CASSSLAEETRYF. The rearrangement links TRBV7-2 to TRBJ2-7; 7 nucleotides match TRBD2. The length of the CDR3 is 13 residues. V gave up 4 bases and J gave up 12 bases; unmatched junction bases: 12. The germline V gene has CDR1 SGHTA and CDR2 FQGNSA.

Points on this clonotype: A much larger clone sits a single nucleotide away, making a read error possible. The rearrangement links TRBV7-9 to TRBJ2-1; D remains unclear. CDR1 SEHNR and CDR2 FQNEAQ come from the germline V gene (reference sequence). V was trimmed by 1 base and J by 6 bases, leaving 13 bases between them. The CDR3 spans 15 residues. In DNA, the CDR3 is TGTGCCAGCAGCTTAGGTTCCGGGCCGGGCAATGAGCAGTTCTTC. This translates into CASSLGSGPGNEQFF.

The V call is TRBV20-1, the J call TRBJ2-7; D might be TRBD1 (6 bases). The V and J ends lost 1 base and 2 bases respectively, with 15 bases between them. The CDR3 has 15 amino acids. Germline CDR1 is DFQATT and CDR2 is SNEGSKA (reference sequence). CDR3 DNA: TGCAGTGCTAGAGTTGGACAGTTCGCAACCTACGAGCAGTACTTC. Amino acid sequence: CSARVGQFATYEQYF.

This clonotype was seen more than once but under ten times. The chain uses TRBV20-1 and TRBJ2-2; a weak D match, TRBD1 (6 bases). Trimming left V 0 bases short and J 1 base short, with 9 bases between. This CDR3 has 15 residues. Germline V gives CDR1 DFQATT, CDR2 SNEGSKA (reference sequence). CDR3 residues: CSAREQGRNTGELFF. The CDR3 nucleotides are TGCAGTGCTAGAGAACAGGGACGGAACACCGGGGAGCTGTTTTTT.

The V call is TRBV6-5, the J call TRBJ2-5, with D possibly matching TRBD1 (5 bases). The CDR3 has 13 residues. Per germline, CDR1 MNHEY and CDR2 SVGAGI. Trimming removed 5 bases from V and 5 bases from J, with 12 bases in between. CDR3 nucleotides: TGTGCCAGCAGTCGATGGGGCACGGAGACCCAGTACTTC. Translating gives CASSRWGTETQYF.

This clonotype has ten or more counts. The chain uses TRBV14 and TRBJ2-3; 10 positions agree with TRBD2. The J segment lost 0 bases and the V segment lost 2 bases, leaving 11 bases of the junction unmatched. CDR3 length: 19 residues. The germline gives CDR1 SGHDN, CDR2 FVKESK. CDR3 protein: CASSQIPLLAGASTDTQYF. The CDR3 nucleotides are TGTGCCAGCAGCCAAATCCCCCTTCTAGCGGGGGCGAGCACAGATACGCAGTATTTT.

V and J are TRBV20-1 and TRBJ2-2; TRBD1 or TRBD2 may be the D gene (7 bases each). CDR1 is DFQATT, CDR2 SNEGSKA, per germline (reference sequence). This CDR3 has 15 amino acids. Trimming stripped 5 bases from V and 1 base from J, with 14 bases between. CDR3 DNA sequence: TGCAGTGCTCCAGGGGGGGGGTGGAACACCGGGGAGCTGTTTTTT. Its translation: CSAPGGGWNTGELFF.

This chain connects TRBV20-1 to TRBJ2-1; 8 bases match TRBD1. The ends lost 5 bases at V and 9 bases at J; junction bases unmatched: 18. The CDR3 is 16 residues long. Looked up from germline, CDR1 is DFQATT and CDR2 is SNEGSKA (reference sequence). The CDR3 DNA is TGCAGTGCTCACCCACGTGGACAGGGAATTAGGGGTGAGCAGTTCTTC. Its translation: CSAHPRGQGIRGEQFF.

This clonotype was seen a few times. The J gene is TRBJ1-1, the V gene TRBV20-1; D ambiguous. Trimming took off 6 bases at V and 5 bases at J, with 19 bases between the two ends. CDR1 and CDR2 from the germline V gene are DFQATT and SNEGSKA (reference sequence). This CDR3 contains 14 residues. This CDR3 reads CSAPQRQSFTEAFF. The CDR3 DNA sequence: TGCAGTGCGCCGCAGCGGCAGTCGTTTACTGAAGCTTTCTTT.

This chain links TRBV6-5 with TRBJ2-5; 9 bases are shared with TRBD2. The ends lost 0 bases at V and 4 bases at J; junction bases unmatched: 9. Germline values: CDR1 MNHEY, CDR2 SVGAGI. The length of the CDR3 is 17 residues. CDR3: CASSYSGGGADRETQYF. Written as DNA, the CDR3 is TGTGCCAGCAGTTACTCCGGCGGGGGGGCTGACAGAGAGACCCAGTACTTC.

V usage is TRBV10-3 and J usage is TRBJ2-3; possibly TRBD1 or TRBD2 for D (6 bases each). CDR3 size: 14 residues. Germline loops: CDR1 ENHRY, CDR2 SYGVKD. Trimming pared 8 bases from V and 2 bases from J, leaving 14 bases between. The CDR3 loop reads CAIRPGAATDTQYF. CDR3 nucleotides: TGTGCCATCCGCCCGGGGGCGGCCACAGATACGCAGTATTTT.